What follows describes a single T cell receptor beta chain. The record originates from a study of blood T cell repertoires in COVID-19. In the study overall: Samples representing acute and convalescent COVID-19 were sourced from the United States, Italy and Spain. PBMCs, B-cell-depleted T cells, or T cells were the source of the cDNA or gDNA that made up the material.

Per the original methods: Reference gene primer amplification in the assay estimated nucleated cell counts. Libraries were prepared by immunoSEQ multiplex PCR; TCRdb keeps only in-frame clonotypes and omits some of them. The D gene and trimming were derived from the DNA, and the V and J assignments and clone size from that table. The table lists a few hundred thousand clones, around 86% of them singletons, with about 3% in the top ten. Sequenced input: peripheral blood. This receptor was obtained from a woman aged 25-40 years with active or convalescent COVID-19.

The CDR3 DNA reads TGTGCCAGCAGTTTATTAGAGGGTGGAGGAAACACCATATATTTT. This gives the protein CASSLLEGGGNTIYF. V usage is TRBV28 and J usage is TRBJ1-3; no firm D call. The CDR3 covers 15 residues. Germline CDR1 reads MDHEN; CDR2 reads SYDVKM. The V and J ends lost 1 base and 4 bases respectively, with 11 bases between them.